This TCR beta chain appears in the sequencing data of a study of identical twins. Study-level points and caveats: For out-of-frame beta sequences, excess twin sharing was weaker. Cross-sectional statistics underpinned the conclusions; the same donors were not followed. Models underpredicted monozygotic twin sharing of out-of-frame TCR alpha.

This clonotype was seen a few times. Its specificity is not known. Germline assignment: CDR1 DFQATT and CDR2 SNEGSKA (reference sequence). V gave up 6 bases and J gave up 5 bases, with 13 bases separating them. CDR3 length: 12 residues. TCRdb used MiXCR to reprocess the 5' RACE reads, holding one entry per CDR3 protein. The sample contains roughly 540,000 distinct CDR3 sequences, 20% to 25% of which appear only once. The data also belong to a second study, concerning T cells expressing NK-cell markers. That source adds: With respect to HCMV, most of the eight sequenced donors were seropositive, and one was seronegative.

The material sequenced was CD4+ T cells sorted from blood. The sequence came from a woman under 30 in good health. The chain uses TRBV20-1 and TRBJ1-1, with D uncertain. The CDR3 sequence: CSAVRWITEAFF. The CDR3 coding sequence is TGCAGTGCCGTCCGGTGGATTACTGAAGCTTTCTTT.